The 20 T cell receptor beta chains presented below share a single source sample, sequenced in a study of chemoradiotherapy in HPV16-positive cancers. Assay: immunoSEQ multiplex PCR; the TCRdb copy retains only in-frame clones and omits some. Of 29,000 or so clones listed, 90% to 95% are singletons. Sequences were derived from blood, sampled from a patient who underwent chemoradiotherapy. The receptors stem from a human donor with HPV-associated anogenital cancer.

The chain links TRBV28 to TRBJ2-1; 10 bases align to TRBD1. V dropped 4 bases and J dropped 9; count of bases not matched to a gene: 12. CDR1 MDHEN and CDR2 SYDVKM come from the germline V gene. The CDR3 runs 16 residues. The CDR3 sequence: CASSSPVGQGEFEQFF. The CDR3 DNA reads TGTGCCAGCAGTTCCCCGGTTGGACAGGGGGAATTTGAGCAGTTCTTC.

V usage is TRBV30 and J usage is TRBJ1-4; 7 nucleotides align to TRBD1. This CDR3 contains 14 residues. Germline V lookup: CDR1 GTSNPN, CDR2 SVGIG (reference sequence). Trimming at V came to 0 bases and at J to 6 bases, leaving 4 bases not matched to a gene. CDR3 region: CAWSVGQGDEKLFF. The CDR3 bases are TGTGCCTGGAGTGTTGGCCAGGGGGATGAAAAACTGTTTTTT. The full variable domain, its missing parts supplied by reference TRBV30 and TRBJ1-4, is SQTIHQWPATLVQPVGSPLSLECTVEGTSNPNLYWYRQAAGRGLQLLFYSVGIGQISSEVPQNLSASRPQDRQFILSSKKLLLSDSGFYLCAWSVGQGDEKLFFGSGTQLSVL.

The chain joins TRBV7-9 to TRBJ2-2; 10 nucleotides align to TRBD1. Germline V CDR1 and CDR2: SEHNR, FQNEAQ (reference sequence). CDR3 length: 16 residues. V was clipped by 5 bases and J by 2 bases; unmatched bases: 5. The CDR3 loop is CASSHRDRGNTGELFF. Here the CDR3 DNA reads TGTGCCAGCAGCCACCGGGACAGGGGTAACACCGGGGAGCTGTTTTTT.

The genes are TRBV27 and TRBJ2-4, with a weak D call TRBD2 (5 bases). The germline V gene has CDR1 MNHEY and CDR2 SMNVEV (reference sequence). The CDR3 is 13 residues long. Trimming took 8 bases from V and 7 from J, leaving 15 bases between them. The DNA of the CDR3 is TGTGCCAGCCGTGGACTCTCAGAGAACATTCAGTACTTC. It is translated as CASRGLSENIQYF.

The CDR3 sequence is CASSLARTGHLSYNEQFF. Written as DNA, the CDR3 is TGTGCCAGCAGCTTAGCGAGGACAGGCCACCTCTCCTACAATGAGCAGTTCTTC. The rearrangement links TRBV7-2 to TRBJ2-1; 7 positions agree with TRBD1. Germline values: CDR1 SGHTA, CDR2 FQGNSA. After removal of 0 bases from V and 0 bases from J, the junction contained 8 bases not matched to a gene. There are 18 residues in the CDR3.

This clone was picked up one time. V gene TRBV12-5 combines with J gene TRBJ2-3, with 9 positions matching TRBD1. V shed 3 bases, J shed 3 bases, and the junction held 13 bases outside the gene matches. Germline assignment: CDR1 LGHNT and CDR2 FRNRAP. The CDR3 spans 18 residues. CDR3 protein: CASGFFPPGQGSTDTQYF. Written as DNA, the CDR3 is TGTGCTAGTGGTTTCTTTCCTCCGGGACAGGGTAGTACAGATACGCAGTATTTT.

The J gene is TRBJ2-7, the V gene TRBV18; TRBD2 matches at 12 bases. After removal of 0 bases from V and 4 bases from J, the junction contained 4 bases not matched to a gene. Germline V gene lookup returns CDR1 KGHSH and CDR2 LQKENI. The CDR3 is 16 amino acids. This CDR3 reads CASSPPLAGGGYEQYF. DNA for the CDR3: TGTGCCAGCTCACCACCACTAGCGGGGGGTGGATACGAGCAGTACTTC.

This rearrangement joins TRBV2 to TRBJ2-1; D is undetermined. The CDR3 is 13 amino acids. CDR1 is SNHLY, CDR2 FYNNEI, per germline. Trimming shortened V by 8 bases and J by 1 base, and 9 bases separated the two germline ends. CDR3 nucleotide sequence: TGTGCCAGCGGCCCCCAATCCTACAATGAGCAGTTCTTC. As protein: CASGPQSYNEQFF.

The chain links TRBV2 to TRBJ2-7, with D perhaps TRBD1 (7 bases). CDR3 length: 14 amino acids. Deletions cut 4 bases from V and 7 bases from J, with 17 bases between. Looked up from germline, CDR1 is SNHLY and CDR2 is FYNNEI. CDR3 DNA sequence: TGTGCCAGCAGTGTTGTGGAGGGGGCCTGGGAGCAGTACTTC. Amino acid sequence: CASSVVEGAWEQYF. Variable domain in full (rest from reference TRBV2 and TRBJ2-7): EPEVTQTPSHQVTQMGQEVILRCVPISNHLYFYWYRQILGQKVEFLVSFYNNEISEKSEIFDDQFSVERPDGSNFTLKIRSTKLEDSAMYFCASSVVEGAWEQYFGPGTRLTVT.

This chain links TRBV19 with TRBJ2-1; 14 nucleotides align to TRBD2. Looked up from germline, CDR1 is LNHDA and CDR2 is SQIVND (reference sequence). After removal of 5 bases from V and 4 bases from J, the junction contained 7 bases not matched to a gene. The CDR3 has 17 amino acids. Here the CDR3 reads CASSAGTSGSGYNEQFF. Here the CDR3 DNA reads TGTGCCAGTAGTGCAGGGACTAGCGGGAGTGGTTACAATGAGCAGTTCTTC.

This clone was recorded a few times. The chain carries TRBV6-6 and TRBJ1-1, with 7 bases identical to TRBD1. This CDR3 spans 14 amino acids. The V gene's germline CDR1 is MNHNY and CDR2 SVGAGI (reference sequence). V shed 0 bases and J 6 bases; nucleotides not matched to a gene: 4. DNA of the CDR3: TGTGCCAGCAGTTACTCGAGTCAGGGGGCTGAAGCTTTCTTT. Its translation is CASSYSSQGAEAFF.

This chain connects TRBV2 to TRBJ1-1, with 7 bases lining up with TRBD1. The V gene end was trimmed by 5 bases and the J gene end by 1 base; junction bases not matched to a gene: 4. CDR3 length equals 14 residues. Germline loops: CDR1 SNHLY, CDR2 FYNNEI. The DNA of the CDR3 is TGTGCCAGCAGTCTGACAGGGCCGAACACTGAAGCTTTCTTT. As protein: CASSLTGPNTEAFF.

The chain combines TRBV2 with TRBJ2-7, with D perhaps given as TRBD1 or TRBD2 (5 bases each). Germline V gives CDR1 SNHLY, CDR2 FYNNEI. The CDR3 covers 13 residues. V lost 6 bases and J 1 base, leaving 10 bases between the germline ends. The CDR3 DNA reads TGTGCCAGCAGCCGGGACGGATCCTACGAGCAGTACTTC. This sequence encodes CASSRDGSYEQYF.

The chain recombines TRBV6-6 with TRBJ1-3; 7 nucleotides agree with TRBD1. The V and J ends lost 4 bases and 2 bases, in that order; junction bases with no gene match: 2. CDR3 length equals 14 residues. CDR1 and CDR2 from the germline V gene are MNHNY and SVGAGI (reference sequence). The CDR3 protein is CASSSTGAGNTIYF. Written as DNA, the CDR3 is TGTGCCAGCAGTTCCACAGGGGCTGGAAACACCATATATTTT.

J is TRBJ2-5 and V is TRBV7-9; D remains ambiguous. With 0 bases removed from V and 4 bases from J, the gap between germline ends came to 12 bases. Germline assignment: CDR1 SEHNR and CDR2 FQNEAQ (reference sequence). The CDR3 loop spans 15 amino acids. The CDR3 is CASSLANGLPETQYF. CDR3 coding DNA: TGTGCCAGCAGCTTAGCAAACGGTCTGCCAGAGACCCAGTACTTC.

The J gene is TRBJ2-7, the V gene TRBV6-5, with TRBD1 identical over 8 bases. Germline assignment: CDR1 MNHEY and CDR2 SVGAGI. CDR3 length: 15 amino acids. V gave up 2 bases and J gave up 0 bases; unmatched junction bases: 3. The CDR3 loop is CASSYLTGDSYEQYF. The CDR3 DNA is TGTGCCAGCAGTTACCTGACAGGGGACTCCTACGAGCAGTACTTC.

The J gene is TRBJ2-7, the V gene TRBV5-8; no clear D gene. Trimming took off 4 bases at V and 0 bases at J, with 14 bases between the two ends. This CDR3 spans 15 amino acids. Germline V gives CDR1 SGHTS, CDR2 YDEGEE. The CDR3 sequence: CASSAIAYSSYEQYF. The CDR3 bases are TGTGCCAGCAGCGCGATCGCCTATAGCTCCTACGAGCAGTACTTC.

V usage is TRBV25-1 and J usage is TRBJ2-6, with TRBD1 as a possible D gene (5 bases). The V gene's germline CDR1 is MGHDK and CDR2 SYGVNS. The CDR3 is 14 residues long. Trimming shortened V by 6 bases and J by 0 bases, and 6 bases separated the two germline ends. The CDR3 DNA reads as TGTGCCAGCAGGGACACCTCTGGGGCCAACGTCCTGACTTTC. This translates into CASRDTSGANVLTF.

This chain connects TRBV28 to TRBJ1-5; D gene ambiguous. Germline-derived CDR1 and CDR2 are MDHEN and SYDVKM. This CDR3 contains 13 residues. V lost 7 bases and J 9 bases, leaving 16 bases between the germline ends. CDR3 region: CASNTVARRPQHF. CDR3 in DNA: TGTGCCAGCAACACGGTAGCACGGCGGCCCCAGCATTTT.

The chain is built from TRBV7-6 and TRBJ2-7, with 10 bases that match TRBD1. Germline assignment: CDR1 SGHVS and CDR2 FNYEAQ. Losses at the gene ends were 5 bases for V and 4 bases for J; bases not matched to a gene: 5. This CDR3 region has 14 residues. CDR3 nucleotide sequence: TGTGCCAGCAGCACTCCGGGACAGGGGTACGAGCAGTACTTC. This gives the protein CASSTPGQGYEQYF.